This TCR beta chain was captured by sequencing in a study of technical replicates of blood from a few donors. Generated by immunoSEQ multiplex PCR, the TCRdb table keeps only in-frame clones and is missing some. This table holds about 84,000 clones, roughly 97% found once. Germline loops: CDR1 SQVTM, CDR2 ANQGSEA. Trimming cost V 6 bases and J 5 bases; bases outside gene matches: 9. The CDR3 is made up of 15 amino acids. What was sequenced was T cells isolated from PBMCs. The rearrangement uses TRBV29-1 and TRBJ1-5; 11 bases are shared with TRBD1. This clonotype was obtained from a human donor in good health. Here the CDR3 DNA reads TGCAGCGTGACTACTGGGACAGGGGGGCATCAGCCCCAGCATTTT. It encodes CSVTTGTGGHQPQHF.